The clone carrying this TCR beta chain has a handful of counts. The antigen is unknown. Quantitative 5'-RACE with molecular barcodes was used to make the TCR beta libraries. TCRdb reanalysed the 5' RACE reads using MiXCR and keeps one entry per CDR3 protein. This table holds about 540,000 distinct CDR3 sequences, 9.5% to 15% found once. The data derive from a study of CD8 T cells in ankylosing spondylitis. This CDR3 is 14 amino acids long. V was clipped by 1 base and J by 2 bases; unmatched bases: 2. Germline V gives CDR1 MNHNS, CDR2 SASEGT. Notes on the study in general: Earlier literature documents some of the motif variants in reactive arthritis synovial fluid and blood. Made up of about eight highly homologous variants, a TCR beta motif appeared characteristic of ankylosing spondylitis blood. Significant enrichment of disease-linked clones was reportedly seen in matched ankylosing spondylitis synovial fluid.

The chain links TRBV6-1 to TRBJ2-7; TRBD2 agrees at 7 bases. The sequenced sample consisted of blood, either unsorted or a sorted T cell fraction (not recorded which). The receptor was isolated from a male donor with ankylosing spondylitis. The CDR3 spells CASSEGLATYEQYV. CDR3 DNA sequence: TGTGCCAGCAGTGAAGGACTAGCTACCTACGAGCAGTACGTC.